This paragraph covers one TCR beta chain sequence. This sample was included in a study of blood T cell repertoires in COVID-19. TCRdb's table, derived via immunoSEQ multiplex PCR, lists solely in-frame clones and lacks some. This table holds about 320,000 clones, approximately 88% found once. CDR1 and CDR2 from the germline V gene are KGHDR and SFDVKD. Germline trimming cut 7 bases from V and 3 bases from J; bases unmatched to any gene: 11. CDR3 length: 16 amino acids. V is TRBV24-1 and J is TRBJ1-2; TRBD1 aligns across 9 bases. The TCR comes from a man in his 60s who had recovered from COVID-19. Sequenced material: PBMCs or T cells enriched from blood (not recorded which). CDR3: CATRITGTGIYYGYTF. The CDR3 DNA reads TGTGCCACCAGGATTACCGGGACAGGGATTTACTATGGCTACACCTTC.